The entry below gives a single T cell receptor beta chain sequence along with its context. The data are from a study of naive and memory T cell subsets. Alpha and beta libraries were amplified separately from the second PCR onward. Cells stained for CD3, CD4, CD8, CD45RA and CD27 were sorted into four subsets. An equimolar mix of two oligonucleotides served as the beta constant-region primer for TRBC1 and TRBC2. The cDNA 3' end received a ligated single-stranded oligonucleotide carrying the SP2 primer and a 12-nucleotide UMI. TCRdb used MiXCR to reprocess the UMI-ligation and nested PCR reads, holding one entry per CDR3 protein. This sample has some 83,000 distinct CDR3 sequences; about an eighth occur once, and the top ten carry 0.75% to 0.95%. CDR1 and CDR2 from the germline V gene are DFQATT and SNEGSKA (reference sequence). With 0 bases removed from V and 5 bases from J, the gap between germline ends came to 11 bases. CDR3 length: 13 residues.

Input material: central memory CD4+ T cells from blood. The origin of this receptor is a human donor in good health. The chain employs TRBV20-1 and TRBJ2-7, with no clear D. DNA for the CDR3: TGCAGTGCTAGAGAAGGGCAGGTAAACGAGCAGTACTTC. Translated: CSAREGQVNEQYF.